This T cell receptor beta chain emerged from a study of shared clonotypes between healthy human individuals (TCRdb year 2020). General notes on the study: The cohort included three men and a couple of women between 18 and 49 years of age. Leukapheresis yielded between about 0.94 and 8.9 billion PBMCs per donor. Libraries were prepared and TCR repertoires were sequenced by different laboratories using diverse techniques, in order to increase sequencing depth and limit assay-specific biases. For each donor, CD4 naive and CD4 memory were each given three plates, CD8 naive was given two plates, and CD8 memory was given one plate. Blood TCR repertoires of roughly five healthy adults were deeply sequenced to estimate repertoire size and the extent of clonotype sharing between individuals. Points the paper makes about the study in general: Estimated clonotype richness was generally larger for naive than for memory subsets. Sampling was limited to blood, and TCR repertoires in tissue likely differ from TCR repertoires in blood. Pairwise subsampling led to the expectation that sequencing depth would affect the degree of clonotype sharing among donors. Even with the large sequencing depth, rarefaction of the sorted-subset datasets indicated that sequencing was incomplete. About 5% of naive CD4, 3% to 3.5% of naive CD8, about 2.5% of memory CD4, and 0.35% to 0.4% of memory CD8 clonotypes were shared across a few donors. Because the study included only a small number of donors, the genetic and exposure-history diversity represented was limited. Higher generation probabilities were observed for clonotypes shared by all four sorted-subset donors than for non-shared clonotypes.

This clone appeared a single time. Its antigen remains undetermined. No base-level quality is on record; no much larger clone is a single base apart. TCR CDR3 regions were amplified from genomic DNA by multiplex PCR using the deep immunoSEQ assay. Extracted genomic DNA from each cell subset was spread evenly across all wells of several immunoSEQ 96-well plates, with each plate serving as a replicate. For sorted subsets, about 200 ng genomic DNA, equal to tens of thousands of T cell genomes, was loaded into each replicate PCR. The purified libraries were quantified using a Qubit 3.0 fluorometer, sized with a Bioanalyzer 2100, and then quantified again using the KAPA Library Quantification kit. Every immunoSEQ 96-well plate was sequenced on a dedicated single-read 150-cycle Illumina NextSeq 550 flow cell. In the paper's pipeline: Because the immunoSEQ output included only junctional sequences and no quality scores, the filtering could not be the same as the filtering used for full-length reads. Sequences were annotated with PyIR, a Python wrapper for IgBLAST v1.9, and V/J genes and CDR3 were assigned using IMGT germline references. Reads were filtered out if the reads had weak V/J assignments (E-value above 1e-6), no CDR3, stop codons, out-of-frame junctions, or ambiguous translated residues. V3J clonotypes were defined as sequences sharing an identical inferred V gene, J gene, and CDR3 amino acid sequence. Percentage overlap between repertoires was calculated by dividing the number of shared unique clonotypes by the size of the smaller repertoire. Three approaches were used to assess repertoire richness: RTK rarefaction, the Chao1 estimator, and Recon v2.1 estimates of unobserved clonotypes. OLGA was used to compute generation probabilities for all TCRbeta clonotypes that the gDNA method yielded from a handful of donors. Entries here come from immuneACCESS through TCRdb and include only in-frame sequences with V and J called. Some clones fail to appear in such tables; in the studies checked, an unresolved V gene covers under half of the shortfall, and the cause of the remainder is unknown. The DNA was the basis for D and trimming; V, J and clone size are from that table. For this sample there are approximately 2.3 million clones; about 92% appear just once. The top ten clonotypes cover 0.39% of the sample.

Including cysteine and phenylalanine, the CDR3 has 17 amino acids. Here the CDR3 DNA is all that survives: 51 bases in frame from base 1. CDR1 and CDR2 (LNHNV, YYDKDF) derive from the germline V gene (reference sequence). Compared with germline, V lacks 1 base and J lacks 6 bases; bases without a gene match: 12. Donors were healthy HIV-negative adults with no recently reported acute infections or vaccinations. Every donor was a Caucasian adult living in Nashville, Tennessee, USA. CD4+ T cells were enriched through magnetic negative selection, after which naive cells were positively selected on CD45RA and the remaining negative fraction served as the memory subset. After blood collection by leukapheresis, PBMCs were isolated using Ficoll-Histopaque density gradient centrifugation and then cryopreserved in the vapor phase of liquid nitrogen. Analytical flow cytometry was used to check the purity and quantity of every magnetically sorted T cell population. Genomic DNA was isolated from every sorted fraction and measured by UV absorbance on a Nanodrop 2000c.

Sequenced: naive CD4+ T cells from PBMCs. What this sample's cell subset or site label stands for: CD45RA+ positively selected. This TCR was recovered from a man between 18 and 29 years old in good health. Some clones in this sample may be carry-over from other donors' samples. The rearrangement combines TRBV15 with TRBJ2-1; 7 bases in the middle match TRBD1. The CDR3 loop reads CATSRVTNRGVINEQFF. The DNA reads as follows: TGTGCCACCAGCAGAGTAACTAACAGGGGAGTTATCAATGAGCAGTTCTTC.